What follows are 15 T cell receptor beta chains derived from one specimen sequenced in a study of read filtering for tumor transcriptome and immune sequencing. From about 400 ng of RNA, a library with molecular barcoded alpha/delta and beta/gamma adaptors was made. TCRdb called the reads again in MiXCR, with one record for every CDR3 protein. The table has 35,000 to 45,000 distinct CDR3 sequences, roughly 15% seen once; the top ten hold approximately 35%. The sequencing input was a population of CD138-negative cells sorted from bone marrow. The receptors were gathered from a donor over 35 with multiple myeloma.

The V call is TRBV11-2, the J call TRBJ1-1; tentative D call: TRBD1 (6 bases). The CDR3 contains 14 residues. Per the germline V gene, CDR1 is SGHAT and CDR2 is FQNNGV. The V gene lost 1 base and the J gene lost 11 bases, with 17 bases spanning the gap. CDR3 in DNA: TGTGCCAGCAGCTTAGTTTTGAATTACAGGGAGGCTTTCTTT. As protein: CASSLVLNYREAFF.

Many counts were recorded for this clonotype. The genes are TRBV20-1 and TRBJ2-7; TRBD2 agrees at 8 bases. The CDR3 has 13 amino acids. The J segment lost 2 bases and the V segment lost 3 bases, leaving 3 bases of the junction unmatched. Germline V gene data show CDR1 as DFQATT and CDR2 as SNEGSKA (reference sequence). The CDR3 loop is CSARSGSAYEQYF. CDR3 bases: TGCAGTGCTAGGAGCGGGAGCGCCTACGAGCAGTACTTC.

The gene calls are TRBV25-1 and TRBJ2-2; D perhaps matches TRBD2 (6 bases). V lost 11 bases and J 0 bases, leaving 19 bases between the germline ends. This CDR3 spans 16 amino acids. Germline-derived CDR1 and CDR2 are MGHDK and SYGVNS. For the CDR3, the DNA is TGTGCCGACAGTGGGGACTGGCAGACGAACACCGGGGAGCTGTTTTTT. This sequence encodes CADSGDWQTNTGELFF. Looking up the rest from reference TRBV25-1 and TRBJ2-2 gives the full variable domain: EADIYQTPRYLVIGTGKKITLECSQTMGHDKMYWYQQDPGMELHLIHYSYGVNSTEKGDLSSESTVSRIRTEHFPLTLESARPSHTSQYLCADSGDWQTNTGELFFGEGSRLTVL.

This clonotype has at least ten counts. The V gene is TRBV29-1, the J gene TRBJ2-2, with 7 nucleotides matching TRBD1. Germline lookup yields CDR1 SQVTM and CDR2 ANQGSEA. This CDR3 comprises 13 residues. Losses at the gene ends were 7 bases for V and 7 bases for J; bases not matched to a gene: 9. The CDR3 spells CSGQTGYNGELFF. CDR3 nucleotide sequence: TGCAGCGGCCAGACAGGGTATAACGGGGAGCTGTTTTTT.

About this clonotype: One base away lies a much larger clone, so this may be a sequencing read error. Without the conserved terminal phenylalanine or tryptophan, this CDR3 likely stems from a read error. This sequence joins TRBV29-1 and TRBJ1-5; 8 bases map to TRBD1. This CDR3 has 13 amino acids. V gave up 7 bases and J gave up 6 bases; unmatched junction bases: 8. The germline CDR1 and CDR2 sequences are SQVTM and ANQGSEA. This chain's CDR3 is CSAQGAKGQPQHS. Written as DNA, the CDR3 is TGCAGCGCCCAGGGGGCGAAAGGTCAGCCCCAGCATTCT.

In its sample, this clonotype was seen a few times. This chain connects TRBV5-1 to TRBJ2-1; 10 bases are shared with TRBD1. Trimming took 4 bases from V and 9 from J; bases not matched to a gene: 7. There are 14 residues in the CDR3. CDR1 is SGHRS and CDR2 is YFSETQ in the germline V gene. DNA for the CDR3: TGCGCCAGCAGCCTCGGGACAGGGGTCGGTGAGCAGTTCTTC. Translated: CASSLGTGVGEQFF.

This clonotype was seen repeatedly, ten times or more. This rearrangement joins TRBV7-9 to TRBJ2-1; D is perhaps TRBD2 (6 bases). Per the germline V gene, CDR1 is SEHNR and CDR2 is FQNEAQ (reference sequence). Trimming cost V 3 bases and J 7 bases, with 16 bases left between them. CDR3 length equals 15 residues. Here the CDR3 DNA reads TGTGCCAGCAGCTTTTATGCGGGAAGGGTGAATGAGCAGTTCTTC. It translates to CASSFYAGRVNEQFF.

Concerning this clonotype: The CDR3 does not end in the conserved phenylalanine or tryptophan, so this is likely a read error. The chain employs TRBV27 and TRBJ2-7, with D perhaps matching TRBD1 (5 bases). Germline V gene sequence: CDR1 MNHEY, CDR2 SMNVEV (reference sequence). The CDR3 is 13 amino acids. The CDR3 DNA follows: TGTGCCAGCTGTTTATCTAGGGGCTACGAGCAGTACTAC. Amino acids: CASCLSRGYEQYY.

The table lists this clonotype with many counts. V is TRBV5-1 and J is TRBJ2-2, with 10 positions matching TRBD1. V trimming: 4 bases; J trimming: 4 bases; junction bases outside the gene matches: 7. CDR1 SGHRS and CDR2 YFSETQ come from the germline V gene. CDR3 length: 16 residues. The chain's CDR3 is CASSLDRGRTTGELFF. The DNA for the CDR3 is TGCGCCAGCAGCCTCGACAGGGGGCGGACCACCGGGGAGCTGTTTTTT.

This clonotype was detected many times. The J gene is TRBJ2-7, the V gene TRBV6-6, with TRBD1 identical over 9 bases. V lost 8 bases and J lost 2; bases outside the gene matches: 4. This CDR3 is 13 amino acids long. Germline CDR1 is MNHNY and CDR2 is SVGAGI (reference sequence). The CDR3 sequence: CASGRDRAYEQYF. CDR3 DNA: TGTGCCAGCGGACGGGACAGGGCCTACGAGCAGTACTTC.

This clonotype has ten or more counts. The chain carries TRBV7-3 and TRBJ2-2, with TRBD2 matching 7 bases. J lost 8 bases, V lost 5 bases, and 11 bases had no gene match. This CDR3 region has 15 residues. The V gene's germline CDR1 is SGHTA and CDR2 FQGTGA. CDR3 residues: CASSPSGGSSGELFF. The CDR3, as DNA: TGTGCCAGCAGCCCCAGTGGCGGGAGTTCTGGGGAGCTGTTTTTT.

The chain carries TRBV24-1 and TRBJ2-1; 13 bases are a match to TRBD2. V lost 2 bases, J lost 0 bases, and 9 bases stayed unmatched. Germline V gene sequence: CDR1 KGHDR, CDR2 SFDVKD. The CDR3 sequence is 20 residues long. In DNA, the CDR3 is TGTGCCACCAGTGATTCCCGACTAGCGGGAGGTTCGAGCTCCTACAATGAGCAGTTCTTC. Protein: CATSDSRLAGGSSSYNEQFF.

This clonotype was recorded many times. V gene TRBV3-1 combines with J gene TRBJ2-1; D is perhaps TRBD2 (5 bases). V was clipped by 1 base and J by 5 bases, with 15 bases between them. Per germline, CDR1 LGHDT and CDR2 YNNKEL (reference sequence). The CDR3 is 16 residues long. The CDR3 bases are TGTGCCAGCAGCCAAGTAGCGAGGGCCAGGCACAATGAGCAGTTCTTC. Amino acids: CASSQVARARHNEQFF.

This clonotype was found many times. The chain links TRBV5-1 to TRBJ1-1; 11 bases are shared with TRBD1. Near its end, the DNA agrees better with TRBJ1-6, so the J call may be wrong. The germline V gene has CDR1 SGHRS and CDR2 YFSETQ. The CDR3 length is 15 residues. CDR3 protein: CASSLRTGGSEPLHF. The CDR3 nucleotides are TGCGCCAGCAGCCTTAGGACAGGGGGCTCTGAACCCCTCCACTTT.

This clonotype was counted between two and nine times. The genes are TRBV7-2 and TRBJ1-1; D is ambiguous. The V and J ends lost 5 bases and 1 base respectively, with 14 bases between them. Looked up from germline, CDR1 is SGHTA and CDR2 is FQGNSA. CDR3 length equals 15 residues. The CDR3 is CASSPQAVANTEAFF. The CDR3 DNA sequence: TGTGCCAGCAGCCCCCAGGCTGTCGCGAACACTGAAGCTTTCTTT. Drawing the rest from reference TRBV7-2 and TRBJ1-1, the complete variable domain is GAGVSQSPSNKVTEKGKDVELRCDPISGHTALYWYRQSLGQGLEFLIYFQGNSAPDKSGLPSDRFSAERTGGSVSTLTIQRTQQEDSAVYLCASSPQAVANTEAFFGQGTRLTVV.